This T cell receptor (beta chain) was captured by sequencing in a study (dated by TCRdb to 2013 to 2016). Describing the broader study: Whether tumor-infiltrating Tregs in breast cancer are recruited from blood Tregs or converted in situ from other CD4+ T cell subsets was tested. Results and caveats for the whole study, not just this receptor: In terms of TCR gene usage, tumor memory CD4+ T cells clustered together with blood and lymph node memory CD4+ cells, as well as with lymph node naive CD4+ cells. The TCR alpha and beta sequences of tumor-infiltrating Tregs showed the greatest overlap with tumor naive CD4+ T cells, followed by blood naive CD4+ T cells. The larger-cohort validation was restricted to a single TCR beta V-J rearrangement rather than whole repertoires.

Full-length TCR variable regions were amplified by 5' RACE PCR using constant-region reverse primers, and then by semi-nested PCR using Nested Universal Primer A. Using the ReliaPrep RNA Cell Miniprep System, total RNA was extracted, and the SMARTer RACE 5'/3' Kit was then used to reverse transcribe the RNA into 5'RACE-ready cDNA. Full-length TCR alpha and beta libraries were barcoded with multiplex adaptors and sequenced on an Illumina MiSeq. The source study handled its data this way. For each of nine subset-tissue groups, sequencing data from the five patients were pooled, and the groups were then compared using unsupervised clustering of TCR gene usage. The Morisita-Horn index was used to calculate repertoire similarity, with shared sequences weighted by how much each contributed to each repertoire. TCRdb reanalyzed the raw reads on its own, using fastp at Q25 for trimming and MiXCR for clone calling, and kept in-frame beta chains. All rows with the same CDR3 protein become a single entry with the most common DNA and genes. Clone size and V and J calls follow TCRdb, not the original study. The sample records 20,000 to 25,000 distinct CDR3 sequences, around 30% of which are singletons. The ten biggest clones cover roughly 2.2% of the sample.

In this sample, this clonotype turned up a few times. This clone's antigen is unknown. No base quality information exists; no much larger clone differs at one position. The CDR3 measures 14 amino acids from cysteine to phenylalanine. Kept here is only the CDR3 DNA, which spans 42 bases and is read in frame from base 1. The germline V and J ends show losses of 3 bases and 8 bases respectively, and no gene match explains 10 bases of the junction. CDR1 DFQATT and CDR2 SNEGSKA are derived from the germline V gene (reference sequence). The Miltenyi Naive CD4+ T Cell Isolation kit was used to purify naive CD4+ T cells, and CD25 microbeads were used to remove Tregs. Tregs, naive and memory CD4+ T cells from tumor, blood and ipsilateral draining lymph nodes of about 5 breast cancer patients underwent full-length TCR alpha and beta sequencing. Tumor tissue, along with lymph nodes from ipsilateral axillary dissection, was perfused with PBS, minced, and then digested using collagenase I and hyaluronidase. A purity exceeding 90% was confirmed by FACS for the sorted cell populations.

This chain joins TRBV20-1 to TRBJ1-3; 7 nucleotides in the junction match TRBD1. The sequencing input was tumor-infiltrating naive CD4+ T cells sorted from the breast tumor. The cell subset or site label of this sample denotes: naive CD4+ T cells, CD4+CD45RA+CD25-. This sequence was found in a female donor with breast cancer. The CDR3 loop reads CSASQQGIRDTIYF. The base sequence is TGCAGTGCTAGTCAACAGGGGATCAGAGACACCATATATTTT.